This T cell receptor (beta chain) was identified during a study of cytomegalovirus exposure and HLA in healthy donors (dated by TCRdb to 2015 to 2018). Describing the broader study: The roughly 670 repertoires of the first cohort and the 120 validation repertoires were produced on the same platform, according to a later analysis. High-throughput TCR immunosequencing, statistical association of individual TCRs with disease status, and machine learning were combined to predict cytomegalovirus infection status. Besides the first cohort of around 670 subjects, a separate validation cohort made up of over 95 different subjects was used. The study was designed to test whether signatures of past pathogen exposure could be identified by cataloging public T cell receptors. The paper's findings and limits, for the study overall: The validation cohort had no HLA typing available for a later analysis, so co-occurrence within that cohort was assessed over all 110 or so repertoires. The classifier was reported to diagnose cytomegalovirus status with high specificity and sensitivity in both the original and validation cohorts. It was suggested by the authors that the approach could potentially be generalized to other disease states and immunological phenotypes. In vitro tests confirmed that a few of the cytomegalovirus-associated TCR beta chains recognize cytomegalovirus antigens. A total of 150 or so TCR beta chains were listed by the study as associated with cytomegalovirus. Most TCR sequences were observed very rarely across donors, whereas some public TCRs were present in many individuals. Of the cluster scores, roughly 95% were above 0 in a later analysis, which found that TCRs clustered in the first cohort also tended to co-occur in the approximately 130 validation repertoires.

Donors formed part of the validation cohort, which comprised over a hundred subjects and was distinct from the first cohort of 666 subjects. CDR1 and CDR2, per the germline V gene (reference sequence), are LNHDA and SQIVND. The CDR3 goes from the cysteine to the phenylalanine over 15 residues. The kept DNA is CDR3 alone, 45 bases in frame from the first base. Trimming accounts for 3 bases at V and 2 bases at J, while the number of junction bases matched to no gene is 3. Worth noting for this clone: There is no known antigen for this receptor. Per-base qualities were not stored, and no clone one base away is much larger.

Library preparation employed the immunoSEQ multiplex PCR assay. As for how the authors treated the data: A statistical classification framework was built for diagnosing cytomegalovirus status from the catalog of TCR beta chain sequences. TCRdb carries this immuneACCESS record with in-frame sequences only. Its versions omit some clonotypes, under half of them owing to an unresolved V gene in the studies checked, with the rest unexplained. V and J calls and clone size come straight from that table; D and trimming were deduced from the DNA. This sample has 110,000 to 150,000 clones in its table, and around 90% of those were observed once. Of the sample, 6.2% is held by the ten largest clones.

The rearranged segments are TRBV19 and TRBJ2-2; the junction holds 7 bases that match TRBD1. The receptor was isolated from a woman aged 30 to 39 in good health and CMV-seropositive. Specimen: PBMCs. The sequence in DNA is TGTGCCAGTAGTATGGGGGACAGAAACACCGGGGAGCTGTTTTTT. It codes for CASSMGDRNTGELFF.